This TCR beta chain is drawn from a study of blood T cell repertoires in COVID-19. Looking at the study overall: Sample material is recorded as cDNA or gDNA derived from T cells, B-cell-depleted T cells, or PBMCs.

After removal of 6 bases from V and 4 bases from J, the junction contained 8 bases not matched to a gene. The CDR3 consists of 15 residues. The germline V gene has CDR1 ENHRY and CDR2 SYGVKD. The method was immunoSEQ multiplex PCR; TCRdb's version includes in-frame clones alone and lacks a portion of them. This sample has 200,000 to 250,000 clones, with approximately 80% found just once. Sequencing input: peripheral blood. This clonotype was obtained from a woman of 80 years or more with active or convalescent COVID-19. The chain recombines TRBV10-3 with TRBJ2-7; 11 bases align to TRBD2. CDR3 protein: CAIRGGLAEGYEQYF. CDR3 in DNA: TGTGCCATCAGGGGGGGACTAGCGGAGGGTTACGAGCAGTACTTC.